Sequencing of this T cell receptor (beta chain) was carried out in a study of T cell responses to AZD1222 COVID-19 vaccine. This CDR3 spans 14 amino acids. V lost 1 base to trimming and J lost 7 bases, with 11 bases between them. Germline V CDR1 and CDR2: MGHRA, YSYEKL. Sequenced by immunoSEQ multiplex PCR; TCRdb stores in-frame clones only, minus some. In the table there are 110,000 or so clones, 86% of which are singletons. Pooled together were second doses at about 4 or about 12 weeks. This clone was detected once. The sample was peripheral blood, taken 28 days after the second AZD1222 dose. The genes are TRBV4-1 and TRBJ1-3, with unresolved D. The sequence came from an adult who received the AZD1222 COVID-19 vaccine. CDR3 bases: TGCGCCAGCAGCCAAGTTGGAGTTCGGAACACCATATATTTT. It is translated as CASSQVGVRNTIYF.